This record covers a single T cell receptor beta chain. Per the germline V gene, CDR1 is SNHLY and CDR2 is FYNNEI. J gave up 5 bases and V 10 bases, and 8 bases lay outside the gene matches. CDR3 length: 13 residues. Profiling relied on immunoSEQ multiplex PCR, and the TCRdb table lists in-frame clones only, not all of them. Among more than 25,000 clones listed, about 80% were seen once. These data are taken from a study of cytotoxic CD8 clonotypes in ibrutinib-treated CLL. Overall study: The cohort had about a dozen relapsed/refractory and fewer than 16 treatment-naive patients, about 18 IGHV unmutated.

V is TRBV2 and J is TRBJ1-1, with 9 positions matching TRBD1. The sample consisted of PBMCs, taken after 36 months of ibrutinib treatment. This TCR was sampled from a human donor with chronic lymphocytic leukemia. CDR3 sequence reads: CAIVDRGVTEAFF. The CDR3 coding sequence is TGTGCCATCGTAGACAGGGGGGTGACTGAAGCTTTCTTT.